This T cell receptor beta chain appears in the sequencing data of a study of blood T cell repertoires in COVID-19. The CDR3 spans 15 residues. Germline values: CDR1 SGHTA, CDR2 FQGNSA. Trimming cost V 5 bases and J 1 base; bases outside gene matches: 3. In the authors' workflow: Estimates of nucleated cell counts were drawn from the amplification of reference gene primers. The table came from immunoSEQ multiplex PCR; TCRdb's copy has only in-frame clones and leaves some out. V, J and clone size are taken as reported in that table, and D and trimming were inferred from the DNA itself. The table records roughly 100,000 clones, about 89% of them present only once.

The gene calls are TRBV7-2 and TRBJ2-7; 12 bases align to TRBD2. Sequenced sample: peripheral blood. The sequence derives from a human donor in a cohort sampled during active COVID-19. The CDR3 bases are TGTGCCAGCAGCGGACTAGCGGGAAAATCCTACGAGCAGTACTTC. This translates into CASSGLAGKSYEQYF.